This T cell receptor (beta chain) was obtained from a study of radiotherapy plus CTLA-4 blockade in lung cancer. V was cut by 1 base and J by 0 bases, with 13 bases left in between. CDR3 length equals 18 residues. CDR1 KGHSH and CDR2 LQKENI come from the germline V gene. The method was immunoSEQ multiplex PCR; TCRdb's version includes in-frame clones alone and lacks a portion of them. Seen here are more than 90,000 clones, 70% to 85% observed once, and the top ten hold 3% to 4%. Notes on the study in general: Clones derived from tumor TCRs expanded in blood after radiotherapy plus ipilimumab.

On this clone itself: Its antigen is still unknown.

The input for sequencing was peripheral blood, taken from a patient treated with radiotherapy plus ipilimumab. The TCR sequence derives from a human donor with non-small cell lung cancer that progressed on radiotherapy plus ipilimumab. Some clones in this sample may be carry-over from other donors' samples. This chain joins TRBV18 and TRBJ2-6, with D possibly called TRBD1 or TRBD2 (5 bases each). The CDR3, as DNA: TGTGCCAGCTCACCACTCGGGGCCCTAGCCTCTGGGGCCAACGTCCTGACTTTC. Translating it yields CASSPLGALASGANVLTF.